The text below deals with one T cell receptor (beta chain). This entry comes from a study of blood T cell repertoires in COVID-19. The J segment lost 5 bases and the V segment lost 5 bases, leaving 16 bases of the junction unmatched. The CDR3 is 19 residues long. Germline V lookup: CDR1 SGHTA, CDR2 FQGNSA. Method: immunoSEQ multiplex PCR; TCRdb's copy keeps in-frame clones and lacks some. Among 150,000 or so clones listed, 75% to 90% were seen once. Specimen: peripheral blood. This TCR was sampled from a human donor with acute or convalescent COVID-19. The donor label of this sample is uncertain. The chain links TRBV7-2 to TRBJ2-5; TRBD2 matches at 14 bases. The CDR3 loop is CASSQRGGTSGGPRETQYF. The CDR3 DNA follows: TGTGCCAGCAGCCAAAGGGGAGGGACTAGCGGGGGCCCAAGGGAGACCCAGTACTTC.